These 27 T cell receptor beta chains share one sample of origin, sequenced in a study of early T cells in non-severe SARS-CoV-2 infection (dated by TCRdb to the early 2020s). Libraries were prepared through 5' RACE. Sequencing instrument: NextSeq 500. TCRdb applied fastp at Q25 and MiXCR to the public reads, then kept only in-frame beta chains. Rows merge per CDR3 protein into single entries with the most common DNA and genes. Across this sample there are more than 55,000 distinct CDR3 sequences, with approximately 12% seen only once. The ten biggest clones cover 4.4% of the sample. The sequenced sample was whole blood. These receptor sequences come from an adult who was a healthcare worker with PCR-confirmed SARS-CoV-2 infection or an uninfected control (not recorded which).

This clonotype was detected only a few times. This sequence joins TRBV11-2 and TRBJ1-4; 7 nucleotides agree with TRBD1. The CDR3 consists of 15 residues. The germline gives CDR1 SGHAT, CDR2 FQNNGV. After removal of 6 bases from V and 0 bases from J, the junction contained 4 bases not matched to a gene. CDR3 DNA: TGTGCCAGCAGGGTAACAGGGGCAACTAATGAAAAACTGTTTTTT. Its protein product is CASRVTGATNEKLFF.

This clonotype was recorded many times. The chain employs TRBV12-3 or TRBV12-4 and TRBJ2-3; possibly TRBD2 for D (5 bases). The CDR3 covers 16 residues. Trimming left V 4 bases short and J 2 bases short, with 16 bases between. The chain's CDR3 is CASSSLDSVFTDTQYF. In DNA form, the CDR3 reads TGTGCCAGCAGTTCTCTGGACTCCGTCTTCACAGATACGCAGTATTTT.

This clonotype was picked up many times. This chain uses TRBV20-1 with TRBJ2-1, with D uncertain. Trimming pared 6 bases from V and 0 bases from J, leaving 9 bases between. Germline values: CDR1 DFQATT, CDR2 SNEGSKA (reference sequence). The CDR3 is made up of 13 amino acids. The CDR3 loop reads CSASAPSYNEQFF. The CDR3 coding sequence is TGCAGTGCGTCAGCGCCCTCCTACAATGAGCAGTTCTTC.

The chain couples TRBV3-1 to TRBJ1-1; 7 bases align to TRBD1. CDR3 length: 14 residues. The J segment lost 8 bases and the V segment lost 4 bases, leaving 10 bases of the junction unmatched. Per germline, CDR1 LGHDT and CDR2 YNNKEL (reference sequence). The CDR3 sequence: CASSPLQHRGEAFF. The DNA for the CDR3 is TGTGCCAGCAGCCCGCTACAACACAGGGGAGAAGCTTTCTTT.

This clonotype was recorded many times. The V gene is TRBV20-1, the J gene TRBJ1-1, with D perhaps TRBD1 (6 bases). The germline CDR1 and CDR2 sequences are DFQATT and SNEGSKA (reference sequence). The CDR3 totals 13 residues. The CDR3 loop is CSKVGGLNTEAFF. The CDR3 nucleotides read TGCAGCAAGGTGGGGGGGCTGAACACTGAAGCTTTCTTT.

This clonotype was seen repeatedly, ten times or more. The chain uses TRBV7-9 and TRBJ2-1, with 10 nucleotides matching TRBD2. The CDR3 has 14 amino acids. The germline V gene encodes CDR1 SEHNR and CDR2 FQNEAQ (reference sequence). Losses at the gene ends were 5 bases for V and 9 bases for J; bases not matched to a gene: 7. The CDR3 DNA follows: TGTGCCAGCAGCCTCAGCGGGGGGGCTGGTGAGCAGTTCTTC. This codes for CASSLSGGAGEQFF.

In its sample, this clonotype was seen many times. The chain employs TRBV2 and TRBJ2-1, with 9 bases that match TRBD2. The CDR3 has 16 amino acids. V lost 4 bases and J lost 7; bases outside the gene matches: 11. CDR1 and CDR2 from the germline V gene are SNHLY and FYNNEI. The CDR3 sequence: CASSVSAGGPSNEQFF. The CDR3 DNA sequence: TGTGCCAGCAGTGTGTCGGCGGGAGGGCCCTCAAATGAGCAGTTCTTC.

This clonotype has ten or more counts. The rearrangement links TRBV29-1 to TRBJ1-3; D is perhaps TRBD1 (6 bases). Germline V CDR1 and CDR2: SQVTM, ANQGSEA. V dropped 8 bases and J dropped 2 bases, with 16 bases sitting between them. This CDR3 is 14 amino acids long. CDR3 in DNA: TGCAGCTATTCCGGACAGCGAACTGGAAACACCATATATTTT. Its translation: CSYSGQRTGNTIYF. Full variable domain (outside the CDR3, taken from reference TRBV29-1 and TRBJ1-3): SAVISQKPSRDICQRGTSLTIQCQVDSQVTMMFWYRQQPGQSLTLIATANQGSEATYESGFVIDKFPISRPNLTFSTLTVSNMSPEDSSIYLCSYSGQRTGNTIYFGEGSWLTVV.

This clonotype was counted ten times or more. CDR3 DNA sequence: TGCAGCATTTGGGACAGGGGGGACTCTGGGGCCAACGTCCTGACTTTC. Amino acid sequence: CSIWDRGDSGANVLTF. The chain has TRBV29-1 and TRBJ2-6, with 11 nucleotides matching TRBD1. Germline-derived CDR1 and CDR2 are SQVTM and ANQGSEA. The CDR3 contains 16 residues. Trimming removed 8 bases from V and 0 bases from J; junction bases left unmatched: 6.

The sample holds a few counts of this clonotype. The chain joins TRBV7-2 to TRBJ2-7, with D tentatively TRBD2 (6 bases). The CDR3 extends over 16 amino acids. Trimming took 1 base from V and 2 from J, leaving 15 bases between them. The germline gives CDR1 SGHTA, CDR2 FQGNSA. This CDR3 is CASSLVGRGTPYEQYF. The CDR3 nucleotides are TGTGCCAGCAGCTTAGTCGGACGGGGGACTCCCTACGAGCAGTACTTC.

V gene TRBV6-5 combines with J gene TRBJ2-1; unclear D gene. V shed 5 bases and J shed 4 bases, with 9 bases lying between them. Germline CDR1 reads MNHEY; CDR2 reads SVGAGI. The CDR3 extends over 13 amino acids. The CDR3 protein is CASSPSAYNEQFF. CDR3 DNA sequence: TGTGCCAGCAGTCCATCAGCGTACAATGAGCAGTTCTTC.

The chain uses TRBV29-1 and TRBJ1-1, with D hard to call. Per germline, CDR1 SQVTM and CDR2 ANQGSEA. The V end lost 5 bases, the J end lost 1 base, and 11 bases lay between the germline ends. The CDR3 is 13 amino acids. CDR3 nucleotides: TGCAGCGTTCGCGGACGGAAGAACACTGAAGCTTTCTTT. It yields the protein CSVRGRKNTEAFF.

This clonotype was found many times. V is TRBV11-2 and J is TRBJ1-2, with no clear D. The germline V and J ends were trimmed by 2 bases and 6 bases, with 10 bases remaining between them. This CDR3 is built from 13 residues. The germline CDR1 and CDR2 sequences are SGHAT and FQNNGV. This chain's CDR3 is CASSLSESNGYTF. CDR3 in DNA: TGTGCCAGCAGCTTATCCGAAAGCAATGGCTACACCTTC.

This clonotype was picked up many times. This chain connects TRBV11-2 to TRBJ2-2, with 9 bases identical to TRBD1. Losses at the gene ends were 4 bases for V and 4 bases for J; bases not matched to a gene: 7. In germline, CDR1 is SGHAT, CDR2 FQNNGV. This CDR3 contains 16 residues. CDR3 protein: CASSSWDRALTGELFF. The CDR3 region has the DNA TGTGCCAGCAGCTCCTGGGACAGGGCCCTCACCGGGGAGCTGTTTTTT.

The chain links TRBV5-1 to TRBJ2-7; a possible D gene is TRBD2 (5 bases). Germline V CDR1 and CDR2: SGHRS, YFSETQ. The germline V and J ends were trimmed by 4 bases and 3 bases, with 14 bases remaining between them. CDR3 length equals 14 residues. CDR3: CASSRLPGNYEQYF. The CDR3 DNA reads TGCGCCAGCAGCCGGCTACCGGGGAACTACGAGCAGTACTTC.

V is TRBV5-4 and J is TRBJ2-7, with D possibly being TRBD2 (6 bases). The CDR3 covers 14 residues. The V gene's germline CDR1 is SGHNT and CDR2 YYREEE (reference sequence). Trimming shortened V by 0 bases and J by 5 bases, and 12 bases separated the two germline ends. In nucleotides, the CDR3 is TGTGCCAGCAGCTTGGGACTAGATAGGCACGAGCAGTACTTC. This codes for CASSLGLDRHEQYF.

This clonotype has just a few counts. The gene calls are TRBV4-2 and TRBJ1-2; D ambiguous. This CDR3 contains 11 residues. From germline, CDR1 is LGHNA and CDR2 YNFKEQ. Trimming cost V 0 bases and J 7 bases, with 3 bases left between them. CDR3 region: CASSQDRGYTF. For the CDR3, the DNA is TGTGCCAGCAGCCAAGATCGTGGCTACACCTTC.

The CDR3, as DNA: TGTGCCAGCAGCCTCACAGGGGGCGGAACTAATGAAAAACTGTTTTTT. Translated: CASSLTGGGTNEKLFF. The genes are TRBV11-2 and TRBJ1-4, with 9 bases fitting TRBD1. The CDR3 covers 16 residues. Germline V gene lookup returns CDR1 SGHAT and CDR2 FQNNGV. The J segment lost 1 base and the V segment lost 5 bases, leaving 5 bases of the junction unmatched. The whole variable domain, remainder taken from reference TRBV11-2 and TRBJ1-4, is EAGVAQSPRYKIIEKRQSVAFWCNPISGHATLYWYQQILGQGPKLLIQFQNNGVVDDSQLPKDRFSAERLKGVDSTLKIQPAKLEDSAVYLCASSLTGGGTNEKLFFGSGTQLSVL.

The sample holds a few counts of this clonotype. The chain's CDR3 is CASSSRPGLAGGSRETQYF. The CDR3 DNA sequence: TGTGCCAGCAGCTCCAGGCCGGGACTAGCGGGGGGGAGTCGCGAGACCCAGTACTTC. The genes are TRBV7-6 and TRBJ2-5; 16 bases agree with TRBD2. The CDR3 sequence is 19 residues long. The V gene end was trimmed by 4 bases and the J gene end by 5 bases; junction bases not matched to a gene: 13. Germline V CDR1 and CDR2: SGHVS, FNYEAQ.

The J gene is TRBJ2-7, the V gene TRBV28; D remains ambiguous. The CDR3 runs to 13 residues. CDR1 and CDR2 (germline): MDHEN, SYDVKM. The V end lost 5 bases, the J end lost 0 bases, and 8 bases lay between the germline ends. CDR3 in DNA: TGTGCCAGCAGTCTACCGGTCTCCTACGAGCAGTACTTC. This gives the protein CASSLPVSYEQYF.

The V gene is TRBV28, the J gene TRBJ2-1; no firm D call. This CDR3 spans 14 amino acids. The germline V gene has CDR1 MDHEN and CDR2 SYDVKM. The germline V and J ends were trimmed by 10 bases and 3 bases, with 16 bases remaining between them. CDR3 nucleotides: TGTGCCACCCGAAGGTCACTACTCTACAATGAGCAGTTCTTC. It codes for CATRRSLLYNEQFF.

The table lists this clonotype with a few counts. The chain recombines TRBV2 with TRBJ1-1; 7 bases line up with TRBD1. J was trimmed by 3 bases and V by 6 bases; bases with no gene match: 4. The germline gives CDR1 SNHLY, CDR2 FYNNEI. The CDR3 is 13 residues long. The CDR3 spells CASSGGQYTEAFF. CDR3 sequence (DNA): TGTGCCAGCAGCGGGGGACAGTACACTGAAGCTTTCTTT.

This clonotype was counted between two and nine times. The chain joins TRBV20-1 to TRBJ2-2, with TRBD2 matching 9 bases. Germline assignment: CDR1 DFQATT and CDR2 SNEGSKA (reference sequence). The CDR3 sequence is 17 residues long. V lost 6 bases and J lost 1; bases outside the gene matches: 12. The CDR3 protein is CSAPKEVSGRNTGELFF. The CDR3 nucleotides read TGCAGTGCCCCCAAGGAGGTTAGCGGGAGGAACACCGGGGAGCTGTTTTTT.

Only a few counts were recorded for this clonotype. The V gene is TRBV20-1, the J gene TRBJ2-3, with 10 bases identical to TRBD2. Per the germline V gene, CDR1 is DFQATT and CDR2 is SNEGSKA (reference sequence). CDR3 length: 14 residues. The junction had 7 bases not matched to a gene; V was cut back by 6 bases and J by 4 bases. The CDR3 here is CSATLAGVSDTQYF. Written as DNA, the CDR3 is TGCAGTGCCACGCTAGCGGGAGTTTCAGATACGCAGTATTTT.

This clonotype was counted between two and nine times. The chain links TRBV7-9 to TRBJ2-5; TRBD2 might be the D (5 bases). V was cut by 1 base and J by 2 bases, with 8 bases left in between. The V gene's germline CDR1 is SEHNR and CDR2 FQNEAQ (reference sequence). This CDR3 is 14 amino acids long. The CDR3 region is CASSLVGIQETQYF. The CDR3 DNA sequence: TGTGCCAGCAGCTTAGTCGGGATACAAGAGACCCAGTACTTC.

V is TRBV29-1 and J is TRBJ2-1; D might be TRBD1 (5 bases). The CDR3 is made up of 11 amino acids. Germline CDR1 reads SQVTM; CDR2 reads ANQGSEA. Trimming removed 7 bases from V and 7 bases from J, with 11 bases in between. The CDR3 here is CSGTYLNEQFF. The CDR3 bases are TGCAGCGGGACATATTTGAATGAGCAGTTCTTC.

In the case of this clonotype: A much more abundant neighbour one base away suggests this may be a read error. This chain uses TRBV7-9 with TRBJ1-2, with D tentatively TRBD1 (6 bases). CDR1 and CDR2 from the germline V gene are SEHNR and FQNEAQ (reference sequence). V shed 1 base and J shed 3 bases, with 9 bases lying between them. The CDR3 is 14 amino acids. CDR3 protein: CASSLGTVDYGYTF. The CDR3 DNA follows: TGTGCCAGCAGCTTAGGGACAGTGGACTATGGCTACACCTTC. Together with reference TRBV7-9 and TRBJ1-2, the CDR3 gives the full variable domain: DTGVSQNPRHKITKRGQNVTFRCDPISEHNRLYWYRQTLGQGPEFLTYFQNEAQLEKSRLLSDRFSAERPKGSFSTLEIQRTEQGDSAMYLCASSLGTVDYGYTFGSGTRLTVV.